The 14 T cell receptor beta chains given below trace back to one sample, sequenced in a study of cytomegalovirus exposure and HLA in healthy donors. It was with 60 Vbeta and 13 Jbeta primers that the PCR ran. Here immunoSEQ multiplex PCR was the method, and the copy in TCRdb shows in-frame clones only, minus some. This table holds 150,000 to 200,000 clones, roughly 80% found once. The sequencing sample was made of PBMCs. The receptors originated from a woman in her late teens or twenties in good health and CMV-seronegative.

The rearrangement joins TRBV6-1 to TRBJ2-5; 7 bases match TRBD1. J gave up 2 bases and V 6 bases, and 9 bases lay outside the gene matches. This CDR3 is built from 15 residues. Germline CDR1 is MNHNS and CDR2 is SASEGT. For the CDR3, the DNA is TGTGCCAGCAGCAAGGGACAGAACGAACAAGAGACCCAGTACTTC. It yields the protein CASSKGQNEQETQYF.

The rearrangement links TRBV6-5 to TRBJ1-1; no clear D gene. Germline V gene data show CDR1 as MNHEY and CDR2 as SVGAGI. The V end lost 0 bases, the J end lost 6 bases, and 11 bases lay between the germline ends. The CDR3 runs to 14 residues. In nucleotides, the CDR3 is TGTGCCAGCAGTTACTCTCCAGATAACGCTGAAGCTTTCTTT. Protein product: CASSYSPDNAEAFF.

This clone has more than one count but fewer than ten. V and J are TRBV7-2 and TRBJ2-2; the match to TRBD2 covers 12 bases. J lost 5 bases, V lost 4 bases, and 2 bases had no gene match. Germline V gene sequence: CDR1 SGHTA, CDR2 FQGNSA. The CDR3 sequence is 15 residues long. The CDR3: CASSYGLAGTGELFF. The CDR3 coding sequence is TGTGCCAGCAGCTACGGACTAGCGGGGACCGGGGAGCTGTTTTTT.

The chain employs TRBV5-1 and TRBJ1-3, with 7 bases that match TRBD1. CDR1 is SGHRS, CDR2 YFSETQ, per germline. The junction had 4 bases not matched to a gene; V was cut back by 5 bases and J by 2 bases. There are 14 residues in the CDR3. CDR3 in amino acids: CASRTTGAGNTIYF. The CDR3, as DNA: TGCGCCAGCAGAACCACAGGGGCTGGAAACACCATATATTTT.

This clone was seen just once. This chain joins TRBV27 and TRBJ2-7, with TRBD1 as a possible D gene (6 bases). V lost 4 bases, J lost 11 bases, and 18 bases lay in between. Germline lookup yields CDR1 MNHEY and CDR2 SMNVEV (reference sequence). CDR3 length: 13 residues. The CDR3 DNA follows: TGTGCCAGCAGTTCATCCTTCGACAGGAAGGAGTACTTC. Amino acids: CASSSSFDRKEYF.

The chain joins TRBV14 to TRBJ1-2, with TRBD1 matching over 9 bases. Germline loops: CDR1 SGHDN, CDR2 FVKESK. The junction had 3 bases not matched to a gene; V was cut back by 1 base and J by 6 bases. CDR3 length: 14 residues. The CDR3 sequence: CASSQGDRANGYTF. As DNA, the CDR3 is TGTGCCAGCAGCCAAGGGGACAGGGCTAATGGCTACACCTTC.

The chain employs TRBV18 and TRBJ2-2; TRBD1 matches at 9 bases. With 3 bases clipped from V and 2 bases from J, the junction kept 1 base outside the gene matches. The CDR3 consists of 15 residues. Germline V lookup: CDR1 KGHSH, CDR2 LQKENI. The CDR3 DNA reads as TGTGCCAGCTCACCGGGACAGGGAAACACCGGGGAGCTGTTTTTT. Translating it yields CASSPGQGNTGELFF. The variable domain in full, with the rest retrieved from reference TRBV18 and TRBJ2-2, is NAGVMQNPRHLVRRRGQEARLRCSPMKGHSHVYWYRQLPEEGLKFMVYLQKENIIDESGMPKERFSAEFPKEGPSILRIQQVVRGDSAAYFCASSPGQGNTGELFFGEGSRLTVL.

The rearrangement uses TRBV5-4 and TRBJ2-1, with D maybe TRBD2 (6 bases). The CDR3 runs 14 residues. V lost 0 bases, J lost 8 bases, and 12 bases lay in between. Germline values: CDR1 SGHNT, CDR2 YYREEE (reference sequence). Written as DNA, the CDR3 is TGTGCCAGCAGCTTGGCGGGAGTGGGGGATGAGCAGTTCTTC. Amino acid sequence: CASSLAGVGDEQFF.

The chain joins TRBV13 to TRBJ2-7; a possible D gene is TRBD1 (6 bases). V shed 6 bases and J shed 1 base, with 19 bases lying between them. Per germline, CDR1 PRHDT and CDR2 FYEKMQ (reference sequence). The CDR3 has 16 amino acids. The CDR3 protein is CASSPSRGASSYEQYF. The CDR3 nucleotides read TGTGCCAGCAGTCCCTCCAGGGGTGCTTCGTCCTACGAGCAGTACTTC.

The chain joins TRBV28 to TRBJ1-2; 8 nucleotides line up with TRBD1. CDR3 length: 14 residues. Germline CDR1 MDHEN, CDR2 SYDVKM. V lost 6 bases, J lost 4 bases, and 7 bases stayed unmatched. CDR3 protein: CASRLTGGSYGYTF. The CDR3, as DNA: TGTGCCAGCAGACTTACAGGGGGGAGCTATGGCTACACCTTC.

V gene TRBV10-3 combines with J gene TRBJ2-7; the match to TRBD2 covers 7 bases. CDR1 and CDR2 from the germline V gene are ENHRY and SYGVKD. This CDR3 spans 19 amino acids. J was trimmed by 3 bases and V by 0 bases; bases with no gene match: 17. The CDR3 loop reads CAISESLGAGEKFNYEQYF. CDR3 sequence (DNA): TGTGCCATCAGTGAGTCGCTAGGGGCGGGGGAGAAATTTAACTACGAGCAGTACTTC.

This clone was detected only once. V and J are TRBV6-6 and TRBJ1-2; the D is unclear. This CDR3 has 14 residues. CDR1 and CDR2 from the germline V gene are MNHNY and SVGAGI (reference sequence). V shed 6 bases and J shed 4 bases, with 15 bases lying between them. CDR3 residues: CASSPEAPGYGYTF. In DNA form, the CDR3 reads TGTGCCAGCAGCCCTGAGGCGCCGGGCTATGGCTACACCTTC.

The chain links TRBV27 to TRBJ1-1; D possibly corresponds to TRBD1 (6 bases). Trimming removed 9 bases from V and 4 bases from J, with 9 bases in between. Germline loops: CDR1 MNHEY, CDR2 SMNVEV (reference sequence). This CDR3 has 11 amino acids. The CDR3 region is CASLQGTEAFF. CDR3 in DNA: TGTGCCAGTCTACAGGGCACTGAAGCTTTCTTT.

This rearrangement joins TRBV9 to TRBJ1-3, with TRBD1 matching over 10 bases. Germline assignment: CDR1 SGDLS and CDR2 YYNGEE. The trim removed 0 bases at V and 0 bases at J, leaving 6 bases unmatched. There are 18 residues in the CDR3. CDR3 sequence: CASSVAQGQGNSGNTIYF. In DNA form, the CDR3 reads TGTGCCAGCAGCGTAGCCCAGGGACAGGGGAACTCTGGAAACACCATATATTTT. The variable domain in full, with the rest retrieved from reference TRBV9 and TRBJ1-3, is DSGVTQTPKHLITATGQRVTLRCSPRSGDLSVYWYQQSLDQGLQFLIQYYNGEERAKGNILERFSAQQFPDLHSELNLSSLELGDSALYFCASSVAQGQGNSGNTIYFGEGSWLTVV.